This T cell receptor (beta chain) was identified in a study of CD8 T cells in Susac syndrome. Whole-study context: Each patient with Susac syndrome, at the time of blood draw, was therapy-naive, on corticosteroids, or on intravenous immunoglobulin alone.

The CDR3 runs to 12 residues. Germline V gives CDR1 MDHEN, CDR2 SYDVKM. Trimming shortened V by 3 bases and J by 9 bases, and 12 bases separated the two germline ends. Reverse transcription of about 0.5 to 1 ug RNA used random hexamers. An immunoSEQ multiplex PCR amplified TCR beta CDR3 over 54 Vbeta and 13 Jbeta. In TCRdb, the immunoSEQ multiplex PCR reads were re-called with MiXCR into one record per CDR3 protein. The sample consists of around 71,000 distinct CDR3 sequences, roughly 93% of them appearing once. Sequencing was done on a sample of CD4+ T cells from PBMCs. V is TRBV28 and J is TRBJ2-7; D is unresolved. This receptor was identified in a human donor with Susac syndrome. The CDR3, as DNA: TGTGCCAGCAGTTTCCACCTCCGCGGGCAGTACTTC. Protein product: CASSFHLRGQYF.